Listed below are T cell receptor beta chains from one sample, sequenced in a study of OX40 agonist ivuxolimab in advanced cancers. Sequenced by immunoSEQ multiplex PCR; TCRdb stores in-frame clones only, minus some. The sample includes tens of thousands of clones, approximately 89% of them seen just once. The source was CD4+ or CD8+ T cells sorted from blood, collected in a trial of the OX40 agonist ivuxolimab. The origin of the receptors is an adult with an advanced solid tumor such as melanoma, head and neck, liver or kidney cancer. CDR3s include the opening cysteine and the closing phenylalanine or tryptophan. A D gene is named only where the DNA matches it firmly. Some rows mark clone size as missing; the rest say once, few, many or name a class of expanded clone.

CDR3 DNA,CDR3 protein,V gene,J gene,D gene,clone size
TGTGCCAGCAGCTTAGGAGGGAGGGAGAACACTGAAGCTTTCTTT,CASSLGGRENTEAFF,TRBV7-9,TRBJ1-1,.,.
TGCGCCAGCAGCCAAGCTCCGGGACATATGGCTTTCTTT,CASSQAPGHMAFF,TRBV4-1,TRBJ1-1,.,.
TGCAGCGTTGCAGATACAGGGCCCGAGCAGTACTTC,CSVADTGPEQYF,TRBV29-1,TRBJ2-7,.,.
TGTGCCAGCAGCCAACAAGAAAGAGAGACAGCGTACCTCCAAGAGACCCAGTACTTC,CASSQQERETAYLQETQYF,TRBV14,TRBJ2-5,.,few
TGTGCCAGTAGTATAGTTAGCGGTTCCTACGAGCAGTACTTC,CASSIVSGSYEQYF,TRBV19,TRBJ2-7,.,.
TGCGCCAGCGGCGGGAACAAAAATGAGCAGTTCTTC,CASGGNKNEQFF,TRBV5-1,TRBJ2-1,.,.
TGTGCCAGCAGCTCCCGAGGGACTGAAGCTTTCTTT,CASSSRGTEAFF,TRBV7-9,TRBJ1-1,.,.
TGTGCCAGCAGCCTATACAGGGGAGCACAAGAGACCCAGTACTTC,CASSLYRGAQETQYF,TRBV7-2,TRBJ2-5,TRBD1,.
TGTGCCAGCAGTGGGGGACTAGACGGGGGAGGGGAGCTGTTTTTT,CASSGGLDGGGELFF,TRBV6-5,TRBJ2-2,TRBD2,.
TGTGCCGTCAGTGAGGAAAACACCATATATTTT,CAVSEENTIYF,TRBV10-3,TRBJ1-3,.,.
TGTGCCAGCAGTTTGGACTCGAGCCGGGGGGAGCAGTACTTC,CASSLDSSRGEQYF,TRBV28,TRBJ2-7,.,.
TGTGCCAGCAGTGTAACCGGGACAGGTCTGTCCTACGAGCAGTACTTC,CASSVTGTGLSYEQYF,TRBV28,TRBJ2-7,TRBD1,.
TGTGCCAGCAGCTTGGTTTCTATAGGGCCTAGCACAGATACGCAGTATTTT,CASSLVSIGPSTDTQYF,TRBV5-5,TRBJ2-3,.,.
TGTGCCAGCAGCTTAGGACGGGTAGCGGGAGACACAGATACGCAGTATTTT,CASSLGRVAGDTDTQYF,TRBV7-9,TRBJ2-3,TRBD2,.
TGTGCCAGCAGCTTAGGGGCTTACGGGGCCTACAATGAGCAGTTCTTC,CASSLGAYGAYNEQFF,TRBV11-2,TRBJ2-1,.,.
TGCGCCAGCAGCTGGGGACCCCAGAGAGCGATGACCTACAATGAGCAGTTCTTC,CASSWGPQRAMTYNEQFF,TRBV5-1,TRBJ2-1,.,.
TGCGCCAGCAGCCAAGATACCAATCAGCCCCAGCATTTT,CASSQDTNQPQHF,TRBV4-1,TRBJ1-5,.,.
TGCGCCAGCAGCTCCACGACTACCTGGGCCCCAGATACGCAGTATTTT,CASSSTTTWAPDTQYF,TRBV5-1,TRBJ2-3,.,.
TGTGCCAGCGGGGAAACCGGGACCCCATCATACGAGCAGTACTTC,CASGETGTPSYEQYF,TRBV2,TRBJ2-7,.,.
TGCGCCAGCAGCCAACCCGAGCGGGGATCCTACGAGCAGTACTTC,CASSQPERGSYEQYF,TRBV5-1,TRBJ2-7,TRBD2,.
TGTGCCAGCAGCTTAACGGTCACAGGGGGCAACGAGCAGTACTTC,CASSLTVTGGNEQYF,TRBV7-9,TRBJ2-7,TRBD1,.
TGTGCCAGTAGTATATCTAGCGGCTACAATGAGCAGTTCTTC,CASSISSGYNEQFF,TRBV19,TRBJ2-1,TRBD2,.
TGTGCCAGCAGTTCCCGTGATGGGGGAGAGGAAGAGACCCAGTACTTC,CASSSRDGGEEETQYF,TRBV7-9,TRBJ2-5,.,few
TGCAGCGTTGTCACCCCCGGGACAGGGCGCTTTAATGGCTACACCTTC,CSVVTPGTGRFNGYTF,TRBV29-1,TRBJ1-2,TRBD1,.
TGTGCCAGCTCAGATACAGGGGGCTCCTACGAGCAGTACTTC,CASSDTGGSYEQYF,TRBV18,TRBJ2-7,TRBD1,.
TGTGCCAGCAGCTTAGATACCAGGGGGGATGAGCAGTTCTTC,CASSLDTRGDEQFF,TRBV11-2,TRBJ2-1,.,.
TGTGCCAGCAGTGAAACCTACAATGAGCAGTTCTTC,CASSETYNEQFF,TRBV2,TRBJ2-1,.,.
TGTGCCAGCAGCTCTAGACAGGGGTACACCGGGGAGCTGTTTTTT,CASSSRQGYTGELFF,TRBV7-9,TRBJ2-2,TRBD1,.